The next 24 T cell receptor beta chains were all read from a single sample in a study of blood T cell repertoires in COVID-19. Method: immunoSEQ multiplex PCR; TCRdb's copy keeps in-frame clones and lacks some. This sample yields some 190,000 clones, of which approximately 83% are seen a single time; over 9.5% belongs to the top ten. What was sequenced was peripheral blood. The receptors were sampled from a human donor with active or convalescent COVID-19. The donor label of this sample is uncertain.

J is TRBJ2-7 and V is TRBV7-2; possible D gene TRBD2, 6 bases. The germline V gene has CDR1 SGHTA and CDR2 FQGNSA. The V end was cut by 1 base, the J end by 5 bases, with 21 bases between. CDR3 length: 17 residues. The CDR3 protein is CASSLELARILSHEQYF. The CDR3 nucleotides are TGTGCCAGCAGCTTAGAACTAGCCCGAATTCTGTCCCACGAGCAGTACTTC.

The chain employs TRBV7-2 and TRBJ1-5; 9 positions agree with TRBD1. The CDR3 is 15 residues long. V lost 5 bases, J lost 3 bases, and 5 bases stayed unmatched. Germline CDR1 SGHTA, CDR2 FQGNSA. The CDR3 here is CASSQGQGYNQPQHF. The CDR3, as DNA: TGTGCCAGCAGCCAGGGACAGGGATACAATCAGCCCCAGCATTTT.

The V call is TRBV11-2, the J call TRBJ2-7; 8 nucleotides agree with TRBD1. CDR3 size: 16 residues. Germline assignment: CDR1 SGHAT and CDR2 FQNNGV. J was trimmed by 0 bases and V by 5 bases; bases with no gene match: 9. The CDR3: CASSPPRTGPSYEQYF. DNA for the CDR3: TGTGCCAGCAGCCCTCCCCGGACAGGGCCCTCCTACGAGCAGTACTTC.

The V gene is TRBV5-5, the J gene TRBJ2-5, with D maybe TRBD1 (6 bases). The CDR3 length is 14 residues. Looked up from germline, CDR1 is SGHKS and CDR2 is YYEKEE (reference sequence). The V end lost 3 bases, the J end lost 5 bases, and 14 bases lay between the germline ends. CDR3 nucleotide sequence: TGTGCCAGCAGCTCCCTGGGACAATCGGAGACCCAGTACTTC. It codes for CASSSLGQSETQYF.

The rearrangement uses TRBV6-2 or TRBV6-3 and TRBJ1-1; 8 bases fit TRBD1. The CDR3 runs 15 residues. Per germline, CDR1 MNHEY and CDR2 SVGEGT. The V and J ends lost 2 bases and 5 bases, in that order; junction bases with no gene match: 7. The CDR3: CASSYPTGGRTEAFF. The CDR3 nucleotides read TGTGCCAGCAGTTACCCCACAGGGGGTCGGACTGAAGCTTTCTTT.

The chain couples TRBV2 to TRBJ2-5, with TRBD1 matching over 10 bases. V shed 7 bases, J shed 5 bases, and the junction held 7 bases outside the gene matches. From germline, CDR1 is SNHLY and CDR2 FYNNEI. The CDR3 length is 14 residues. The CDR3 bases are TGTGCCAGCAAATGGACAGGGGGTGATGAGACCCAGTACTTC. Its protein product is CASKWTGGDETQYF. Looking up the rest from reference TRBV2 and TRBJ2-5 gives the full variable domain: EPEVTQTPSHQVTQMGQEVILRCVPISNHLYFYWYRQILGQKVEFLVSFYNNEISEKSEIFDDQFSVERPDGSNFTLKIRSTKLEDSAMYFCASKWTGGDETQYFGPGTRLLVL.

CDR3 bases: TGTGCCAGCAGCCCCGGAGGAGGAGATACGCAGTATTTT. Its protein product is CASSPGGGDTQYF. The gene calls are TRBV7-3 and TRBJ2-3; D might be TRBD2 (5 bases). The CDR3 loop spans 13 amino acids. V was pared by 5 bases and J by 5 bases, with 11 bases between. CDR1 and CDR2 from the germline V gene are SGHTA and FQGTGA.

The CDR3 loop reads CASSQEKGGIRFGQYF. Written as DNA, the CDR3 is TGTGCCAGCAGCCAAGAAAAGGGCGGGATAAGATTTGGGCAGTACTTC. The genes are TRBV3-1 (or the pseudogene TRBV3-2) and TRBJ2-7, with TRBD2 as a possible D gene (6 bases). The germline V gene has CDR1 LGHDT and CDR2 YNNKEL (reference sequence). The CDR3 loop spans 16 amino acids. Trimming cost V 0 bases and J 9 bases, with 21 bases left between them.

This clone has a single count. The CDR3 loop is CASSLLGRSTDTQYF. CDR3 bases: TGTGCCAGCAGCTTGTTGGGCAGAAGCACAGATACGCAGTATTTT. The rearrangement uses TRBV5-4 and TRBJ2-3, with D hard to call. V was cut by 1 base and J by 0 bases, with 9 bases left in between. From germline, CDR1 is SGHNT and CDR2 YYREEE (reference sequence). The CDR3 has 15 residues. Full variable domain (missing parts from reference TRBV5-4 and TRBJ2-3): ETGVTQSPTHLIKTRGQQVTLRCSSQSGHNTVSWYQQALGQGPQFIFQYYREEENGRGNFPPRFSGLQFPNYSSELNVNALELDDSALYLCASSLLGRSTDTQYFGPGTRLTVL.

The gene calls are TRBV25-1 and TRBJ2-3; TRBD1 matches at 9 bases. V lost 4 bases, J lost 6 bases, and 5 bases stayed unmatched. The CDR3 has 14 amino acids. Germline V gene sequence: CDR1 MGHDK, CDR2 SYGVNS. CDR3 protein: CASSATGGRDTQYF. The CDR3 region has the DNA TGTGCCAGCAGTGCAACAGGGGGCAGGGATACGCAGTATTTT. The variable domain in full, completed from reference TRBV25-1 and TRBJ2-3, reads EADIYQTPRYLVIGTGKKITLECSQTMGHDKMYWYQQDPGMELHLIHYSYGVNSTEKGDLSSESTVSRIRTEHFPLTLESARPSHTSQYLCASSATGGRDTQYFGPGTRLTVL.

This clone was found a few times. This chain uses TRBV19 with TRBJ1-3; D possibly corresponds to TRBD1 (5 bases). Trimming removed 4 bases at V and 3 bases at J, with 10 bases between. There are 14 residues in the CDR3. Germline V CDR1 and CDR2: LNHDA, SQIVND (reference sequence). The CDR3 region is CASSRGLVGNTIYF. CDR3 in DNA: TGTGCCAGTAGTAGGGGACTGGTTGGAAACACCATATATTTT.

V gene TRBV3-1 (or the pseudogene TRBV3-2) combines with J gene TRBJ1-2, with 9 bases that match TRBD1. This CDR3 is 15 amino acids long. V was clipped by 4 bases and J by 4 bases; unmatched bases: 7. Germline assignment: CDR1 LGHDT and CDR2 YNNKEL (reference sequence). The CDR3 sequence: CASSPGQGSGYGYTF. CDR3 in DNA: TGTGCCAGCAGCCCCGGACAGGGGTCGGGCTATGGCTACACCTTC.

This clone was detected once. The CDR3 coding sequence is TGTGCCAGCAGCTTAGATCTAAGTCAGCCCCAGCATTTT. Its protein is CASSLDLSQPQHF. This rearrangement joins TRBV11-2 to TRBJ1-5; D gene uncertain. Deletions cut 0 bases from V and 6 bases from J, with 6 bases between. The V gene's germline CDR1 is SGHAT and CDR2 FQNNGV. The CDR3 is 13 amino acids.

The chain uses TRBV19 and TRBJ2-2; D is perhaps TRBD2 (8 bases). V lost 7 bases and J lost 4, with 31 bases in between. The germline V gene encodes CDR1 LNHDA and CDR2 SQIVND (reference sequence). The CDR3 runs 20 residues. The CDR3 nucleotides are TGTGCCAGTAACACAGGGGCGGGGAAGGCGGGAGGTGTGGGCACCGGGGAGCTGTTTTTT. As protein: CASNTGAGKAGGVGTGELFF.

J is TRBJ2-1 and V is TRBV21-1; the table's D call, TRBD2, has no DNA check behind it. TRBV21-1 is assigned pseudogene status. The CDR3 is 21 amino acids. CDR3 sequence reads: CASRRKGGGTSGPSSYNEQFF. Written as DNA, the CDR3 is TGTGCCAGCAGACGAAAGGGGGGCGGGACTAGCGGGCCTAGCTCCTACAATGAGCAGTTCTTC.

This clone was seen once. The CDR3 nucleotides are TGCGCCAGCAGCCCAGTAGCGGAGGGCGAGCAGTACTTC. The encoded protein is CASSPVAEGEQYF. This rearrangement joins TRBV5-1 to TRBJ2-7, with TRBD2 as a possible D gene (6 bases). Germline CDR1 is SGHRS and CDR2 is YFSETQ. This CDR3 has 13 amino acids. V was pared by 4 bases and J by 6 bases, with 14 bases between.

V usage is TRBV5-1 and J usage is TRBJ2-5; a weak D match, TRBD1 (6 bases). Trimming removed 2 bases at V and 4 bases at J, with 9 bases between. Germline V gene lookup returns CDR1 SGHRS and CDR2 YFSETQ. The CDR3 runs to 13 residues. The CDR3 DNA is TGCGCCAGCAGCTTCAGGGGCGTAGAGACCCAGTACTTC. This sequence encodes CASSFRGVETQYF.

This clone has more than one count but fewer than ten. The chain links TRBV11-2 to TRBJ1-6, with D perhaps matching TRBD1 (6 bases). Germline-derived CDR1 and CDR2 are SGHAT and FQNNGV. This CDR3 is 14 amino acids long. Between the trimmed V and J ends, which lost 5 bases and 14 bases, there was a span of 19 bases. The CDR3 spells CASSQGAGGLALHF. The DNA for the CDR3 is TGTGCCAGCAGCCAGGGAGCTGGGGGCCTGGCCCTCCACTTT.

Written as DNA, the CDR3 is TGTGCCAGCAGCTTGGGCGGGAAACTCTCCTACGAGCAGTACTTC. It is translated as CASSLGGKLSYEQYF. The gene calls are TRBV13 and TRBJ2-7; D is perhaps TRBD2 (6 bases). The CDR3 runs to 15 residues. V was pared by 3 bases and J by 0 bases, with 12 bases between. From germline, CDR1 is PRHDT and CDR2 FYEKMQ (reference sequence).

In its sample, this clone was seen once. The chain recombines TRBV6-5 with TRBJ2-7, with 9 nucleotides matching TRBD1. Germline V CDR1 and CDR2: MNHEY, SVGAGI. J was trimmed by 4 bases and V by 6 bases; bases with no gene match: 7. The length of the CDR3 is 14 residues. As DNA, the CDR3 is TGTGCCAGCAGCGCCGGGACAGGGTTATACGAGCAGTACTTC. Its translation is CASSAGTGLYEQYF.

V and J are TRBV27 and TRBJ2-7; 12 bases map to TRBD2. This CDR3 is built from 15 residues. V was clipped by 5 bases and J by 3 bases; unmatched bases: 5. Germline lookup yields CDR1 MNHEY and CDR2 SMNVEV (reference sequence). The CDR3 reads CASSPLAGGLYEQYF. For the CDR3, the DNA is TGTGCCAGCAGTCCCCTAGCGGGGGGGCTCTACGAGCAGTACTTC.

The chain joins TRBV5-4 to TRBJ1-2; maybe TRBD1 (6 bases). Deletions cut 0 bases from V and 4 bases from J, with 13 bases between. This CDR3 has 15 amino acids. Germline CDR1 reads SGHNT; CDR2 reads YYREEE (reference sequence). The CDR3 nucleotides read TGTGCCAGCAGCTTGGGAACAGGGTTAGGCTATGGCTACACCTTC. Protein sequence: CASSLGTGLGYGYTF.

This clone was picked up a small number of times. The J gene is TRBJ1-2, the V gene TRBV28, with TRBD1 identical over 8 bases. CDR1 MDHEN and CDR2 SYDVKM come from the germline V gene. The V and J ends lost 5 bases and 2 bases, in that order; junction bases with no gene match: 4. The CDR3 runs to 14 residues. The CDR3 coding sequence is TGTGCCAGCAGTGGACGACAGGGGAACTATGGCTACACCTTC. Its protein is CASSGRQGNYGYTF.

On this clone itself: The same CDR3 can be traced to other DNA sequences in this sample. The gene calls are TRBV3-1 (or the pseudogene TRBV3-2) and TRBJ2-7; D gene uncertain. In germline, CDR1 is LGHDT, CDR2 YNNKEL (reference sequence). The CDR3 loop spans 11 amino acids. Between the trimmed V and J ends, which lost 4 bases and 3 bases, there was a span of 4 bases. The CDR3 coding sequence is TGTGCCAGCAGCCGAGGCTACGAGCAGTACTTC. Its protein product is CASSRGYEQYF.